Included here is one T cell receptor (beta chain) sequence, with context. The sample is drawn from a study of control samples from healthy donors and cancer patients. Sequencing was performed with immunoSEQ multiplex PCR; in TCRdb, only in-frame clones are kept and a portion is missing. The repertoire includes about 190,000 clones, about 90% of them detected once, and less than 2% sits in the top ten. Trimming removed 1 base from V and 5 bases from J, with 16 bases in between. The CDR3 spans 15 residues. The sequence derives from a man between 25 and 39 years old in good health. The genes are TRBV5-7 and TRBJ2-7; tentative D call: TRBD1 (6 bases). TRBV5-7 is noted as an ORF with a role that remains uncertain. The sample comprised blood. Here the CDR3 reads CASSLRIYRANEQYF. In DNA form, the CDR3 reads TGTGCCAGCAGCTTGCGGATATACAGGGCCAACGAGCAGTACTTC.